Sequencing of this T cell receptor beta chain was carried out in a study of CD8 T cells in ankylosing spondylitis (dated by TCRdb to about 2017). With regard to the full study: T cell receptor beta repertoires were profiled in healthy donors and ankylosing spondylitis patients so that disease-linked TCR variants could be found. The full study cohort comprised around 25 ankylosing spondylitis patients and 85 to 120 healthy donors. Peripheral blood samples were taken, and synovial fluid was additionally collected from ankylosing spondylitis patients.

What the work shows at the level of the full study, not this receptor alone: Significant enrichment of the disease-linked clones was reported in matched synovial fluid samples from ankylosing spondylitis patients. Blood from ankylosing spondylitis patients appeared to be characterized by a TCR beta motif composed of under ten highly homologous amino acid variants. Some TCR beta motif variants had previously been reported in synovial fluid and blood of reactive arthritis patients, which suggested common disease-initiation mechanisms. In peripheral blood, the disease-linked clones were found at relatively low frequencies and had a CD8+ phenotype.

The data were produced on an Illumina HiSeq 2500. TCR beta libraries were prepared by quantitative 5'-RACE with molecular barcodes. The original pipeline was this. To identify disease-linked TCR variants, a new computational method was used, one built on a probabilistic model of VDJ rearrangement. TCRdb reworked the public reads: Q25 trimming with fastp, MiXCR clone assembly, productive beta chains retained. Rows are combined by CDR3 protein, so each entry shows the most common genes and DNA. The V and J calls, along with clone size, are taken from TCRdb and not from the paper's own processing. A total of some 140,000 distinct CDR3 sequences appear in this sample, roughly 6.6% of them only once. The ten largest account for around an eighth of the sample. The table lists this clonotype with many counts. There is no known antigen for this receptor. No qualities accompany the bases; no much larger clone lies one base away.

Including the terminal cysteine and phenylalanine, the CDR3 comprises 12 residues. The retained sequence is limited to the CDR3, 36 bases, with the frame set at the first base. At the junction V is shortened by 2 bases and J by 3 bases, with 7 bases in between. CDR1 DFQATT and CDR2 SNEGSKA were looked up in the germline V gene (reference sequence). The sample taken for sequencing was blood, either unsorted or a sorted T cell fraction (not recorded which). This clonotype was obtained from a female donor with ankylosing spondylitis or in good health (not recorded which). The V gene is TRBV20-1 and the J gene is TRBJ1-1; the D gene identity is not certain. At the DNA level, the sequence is TGCAGTGCTAGAACTATGTACACTGAAGCTTTCTTT. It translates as CSARTMYTEAFF.